This T cell receptor beta chain was documented in a study of OX40 agonist ivuxolimab in advanced cancers. Findings and limits, study-wide: The work left the antigen specificity of expanded peripheral T cells undetermined.

J lost 4 bases, V lost 5 bases, and 5 bases had no gene match. The length of the CDR3 is 13 residues. Germline assignment: CDR1 MDHEN and CDR2 SYDVKM. As concerns this clone: The antigen remains unidentified.

Repertoires were generated with immunoSEQ multiplex PCR, while TCRdb's copy carries only in-frame clones and drops some. The sample lists approximately 23,000 clones, about 86% occurring once. The sequence was collected from an adult with an advanced solid tumor such as melanoma, head and neck, liver or kidney cancer. Sequenced material: CD4+ or CD8+ T cells sorted from blood, taken in a trial of the OX40 agonist ivuxolimab. The chain carries TRBV28 and TRBJ2-7; 7 bases fit TRBD1. The DNA of the CDR3 is TGTGCCAGCAGTGTCGACAGGGAGTACGAGCAGTACTTC. The encoded protein is CASSVDREYEQYF.